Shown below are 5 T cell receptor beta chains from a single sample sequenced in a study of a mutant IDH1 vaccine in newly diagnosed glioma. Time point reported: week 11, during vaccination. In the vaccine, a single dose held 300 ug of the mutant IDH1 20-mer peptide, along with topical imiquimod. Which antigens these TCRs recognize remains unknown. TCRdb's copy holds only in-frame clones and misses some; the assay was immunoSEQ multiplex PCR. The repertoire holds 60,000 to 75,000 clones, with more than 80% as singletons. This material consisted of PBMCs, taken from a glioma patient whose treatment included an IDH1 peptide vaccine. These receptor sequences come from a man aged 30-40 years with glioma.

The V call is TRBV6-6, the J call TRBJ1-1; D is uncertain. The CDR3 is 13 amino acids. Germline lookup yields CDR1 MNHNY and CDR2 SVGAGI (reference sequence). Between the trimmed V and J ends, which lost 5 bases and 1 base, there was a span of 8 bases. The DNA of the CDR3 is TGTGCCAGCAGTCCCACCACGAACACTGAAGCTTTCTTT. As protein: CASSPTTNTEAFF.

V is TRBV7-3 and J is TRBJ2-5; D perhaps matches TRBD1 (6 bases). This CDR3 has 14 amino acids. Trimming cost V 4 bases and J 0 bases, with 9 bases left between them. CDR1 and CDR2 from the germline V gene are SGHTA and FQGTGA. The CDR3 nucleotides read TGTGCCAGCAGCTCGGACAGTCACCAAGAGACCCAGTACTTC. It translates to CASSSDSHQETQYF. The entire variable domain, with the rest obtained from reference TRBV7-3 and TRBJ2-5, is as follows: GAGVSQTPSNKVTEKGKYVELRCDPISGHTALYWYRQSLGQGPEFLIYFQGTGAADDSGLPNDRFFAVRPEGSVSTLKIQRTERGDSAVYLCASSSDSHQETQYFGPGTRLLVL.

CDR3 in DNA: TGTGCCAGCAGTCCAAATCAGGGGCGTCCGGGGGGCGACTATGGCTACACCTTC. Translation gives CASSPNQGRPGGDYGYTF. This rearrangement joins TRBV27 to TRBJ1-2; D might be TRBD1 (6 bases). Between the trimmed V and J ends, which lost 5 bases and 3 bases, there was a span of 25 bases. The germline gives CDR1 MNHEY, CDR2 SMNVEV (reference sequence). The CDR3 is 18 residues long.

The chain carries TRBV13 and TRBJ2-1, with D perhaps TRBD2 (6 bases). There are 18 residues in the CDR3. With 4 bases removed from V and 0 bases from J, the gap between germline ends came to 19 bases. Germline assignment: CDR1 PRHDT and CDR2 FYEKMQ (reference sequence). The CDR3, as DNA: TGTGCCAGCAGCTCCAGAGAAACTAGCTACTACTCCTACAATGAGCAGTTCTTC. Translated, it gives CASSSRETSYYSYNEQFF.

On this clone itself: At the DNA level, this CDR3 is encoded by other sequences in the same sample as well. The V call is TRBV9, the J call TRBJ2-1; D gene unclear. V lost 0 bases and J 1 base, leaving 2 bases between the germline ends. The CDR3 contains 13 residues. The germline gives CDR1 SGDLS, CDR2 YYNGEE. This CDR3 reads CASSVGSYNEQFF. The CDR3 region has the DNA TGTGCCAGCAGCGTAGGGTCCTACAATGAGCAGTTCTTC.